This passage covers 21 T cell receptor beta chains from one sample sequenced in a study of beta chain features in type 1 diabetes. Notes on the study in general: Type 1 diabetes patients had TCRB CDR3s that were shorter (moderately but significantly so) in all four CD4+ subsets.

What was sequenced were expressed TCRB transcripts, since all of the isolated RNA had been reverse transcribed. Libraries were prepared by immunoSEQ multiplex PCR; TCRdb keeps only in-frame clonotypes and omits some of them. The sample shows 120,000 or so clones, 17% of them seen only once. Their target antigens are unknown. Sequencing input: central memory CD4+ T cells from blood. The receptors were gathered from a man aged 18 to 29 with type 1 diabetes.

This clone was counted a few times. CDR3 in amino acids: CASSRTGAYEQYF. The CDR3 nucleotides are TGTGCCAGCAGCCGAACAGGGGCCTACGAGCAGTACTTC. The chain employs TRBV7-2 and TRBJ2-7; 7 bases fit TRBD1. The CDR3 consists of 13 residues. Germline-derived CDR1 and CDR2 are SGHTA and FQGNSA. V gave up 5 bases and J gave up 2 bases; unmatched junction bases: 3.

This clone was seen a handful of times. The junction differs from germline at one of its ends, possibly a read error. The CDR3 bases are TGTGCCATCAGTGTCGAAGCGGGGGCGCAGTCTCAGCTCTTC. It codes for CAISVEAGAQSQLF. The chain carries TRBV10-3 and TRBJ2-1; 8 bases fit TRBD2. The CDR3 has 14 amino acids. Per the germline V gene, CDR1 is ENHRY and CDR2 is SYGVKD.

The table lists this clone with many counts. This rearrangement joins TRBV7-6 to TRBJ2-1; 11 bases are shared with TRBD2. The trim removed 4 bases at V and 4 bases at J, leaving 3 bases unmatched. The length of the CDR3 is 15 residues. Germline V gene lookup returns CDR1 SGHVS and CDR2 FNYEAQ. The CDR3, as DNA: TGTGCCAGCAGCTCCCTAGCGGGAGGTTACAATGAGCAGTTCTTC. The encoded protein is CASSSLAGGYNEQFF.

The CDR3 loop is CASSVAGLANGEQFF. The CDR3 DNA reads TGTGCCAGCAGCGTAGCGGGACTAGCAAATGGTGAGCAGTTCTTC. The chain has TRBV9 and TRBJ2-1; 9 bases match TRBD2. Trimming cost V 0 bases and J 9 bases; bases outside gene matches: 7. This CDR3 is 15 amino acids long. Germline V gene data show CDR1 as SGDLS and CDR2 as YYNGEE.

Note on this clone: Relative to the germline gene, one junction end is altered; a read error may explain this. The J gene is TRBJ1-2, the V gene TRBV28, with 8 bases that match TRBD1. There are 16 residues in the CDR3. Per the germline V gene, CDR1 is MDHEN and CDR2 is SYDVKM. The CDR3 DNA is TGTCCCAGCAGTGACCCCGGGACAGGTCCCTTCTATGGCTACACCTTC. This codes for CPSSDPGTGPFYGYTF.

The V gene is TRBV30, the J gene TRBJ1-6; the D is unclear. Trimming left V 3 bases short and J 9 bases short, with 9 bases between. This CDR3 is built from 12 residues. From germline, CDR1 is GTSNPN and CDR2 SVGIG (reference sequence). The CDR3 region is CAWRVEGSPLHF. The CDR3 nucleotides are TGTGCCTGGAGGGTGGAGGGTTCACCCCTCCACTTT.

The V call is TRBV18, the J call TRBJ2-1, with 8 bases fitting TRBD1. The CDR3 spans 16 residues. V lost 4 bases to trimming and J lost 0 bases; unmatched junction nucleotides: 5. The V gene's germline CDR1 is KGHSH and CDR2 LQKENI. This chain's CDR3 is CASSLTGGISYNEQFF. CDR3 bases: TGTGCCAGCTCACTCACAGGGGGAATCTCCTACAATGAGCAGTTCTTC.

This clone was counted between two and nine times. The V call is TRBV4-1, the J call TRBJ1-5; no definite D call. In germline, CDR1 is MGHRA, CDR2 YSYEKL. This CDR3 region has 15 residues. The ends were cut back, 4 bases at V and 1 base at J, with 11 bases in the middle. CDR3 loop: CASSPYTESNQPQHF. The CDR3 bases are TGCGCCAGCAGCCCGTACACAGAAAGCAATCAGCCCCAGCATTTT.

The V gene is TRBV18, the J gene TRBJ2-7, with TRBD1 matching over 8 bases. CDR1 is KGHSH and CDR2 is LQKENI in the germline V gene. The CDR3 totals 13 residues. V shed 5 bases, J shed 5 bases, and the junction held 5 bases outside the gene matches. The CDR3 sequence: CASSNGQGDEQYF. CDR3 nucleotide sequence: TGTGCCAGCTCAAATGGACAGGGAGACGAGCAGTACTTC.

This clone was counted between two and nine times. The chain uses TRBV7-2 and TRBJ2-1; TRBD1 agrees at 9 bases. V gave up 4 bases and J gave up 9 bases; unmatched junction bases: 10. Per the germline V gene, CDR1 is SGHTA and CDR2 is FQGNSA. The CDR3 consists of 15 residues. As DNA, the CDR3 is TGTGCCAGCAGCTCGTCCCGGGACAGGGCCGGTGAGCAGTTCTTC. The encoded protein is CASSSSRDRAGEQFF.

The chain recombines TRBV4-2 with TRBJ2-5; no definite D call. This CDR3 comprises 17 residues. With 2 bases removed from V and 0 bases from J, the gap between germline ends came to 16 bases. Per germline, CDR1 LGHNA and CDR2 YNFKEQ. This CDR3 reads CASSQTLVTPYQETQYF. As DNA, the CDR3 is TGTGCCAGCAGCCAAACACTTGTGACCCCGTACCAAGAGACCCAGTACTTC.

With regard to this clone: A read error may produce the germline difference seen at one junction end. The chain uses TRBV30 and TRBJ2-6, with D possibly being TRBD1 (6 bases). The CDR3 is made up of 16 amino acids. Germline CDR1 reads GTSNPN; CDR2 reads SVGIG (reference sequence). Here the CDR3 DNA reads TGTGCTTGGAACAGGGTAGTTGACTCTGGGGCCAACGTCCTGACTTTC. As protein: CAWNRVVDSGANVLTF.

The chain joins TRBV2 to TRBJ1-2, with 8 positions matching TRBD1. Germline CDR1 SNHLY, CDR2 FYNNEI. The junction had 6 bases not matched to a gene; V was cut back by 6 bases and J by 0 bases. The CDR3 extends over 15 amino acids. Written as DNA, the CDR3 is TGTGCCAGCAGCTACGACAGGGGCGCTAACTATGGCTACACCTTC. Protein sequence: CASSYDRGANYGYTF.

The chain uses TRBV28 and TRBJ1-1; D gene uncertain. The germline CDR1 and CDR2 sequences are MDHEN and SYDVKM. This CDR3 contains 14 residues. The V end was cut by 5 bases, the J end by 6 bases, with 16 bases between. CDR3 nucleotide sequence: TGTGCCAGCAGTCCTCCTGGCCCGGCCCCTGAAGCTTTCTTT. Protein: CASSPPGPAPEAFF.

This clone is judged medium-sized. V is TRBV14 and J is TRBJ2-1; D gene uncertain. Trimming removed 0 bases at V and 9 bases at J, with 12 bases between. Germline CDR1 reads SGHDN; CDR2 reads FVKESK. The CDR3 loop spans 14 amino acids. The CDR3 loop is CASSQDEVIIEQFF. As DNA, the CDR3 is TGTGCCAGCAGCCAAGATGAAGTAATTATTGAGCAGTTCTTC.

The rearrangement joins TRBV4-3 to TRBJ1-4, with D unclear. V lost 3 bases to trimming and J lost 0 bases, with 2 bases between them. The CDR3 totals 13 residues. The V gene's germline CDR1 is LGHNA and CDR2 YSLEER. CDR3 residues: CASSQATNEKLFF. In DNA form, the CDR3 reads TGCGCCAGCAGCCAGGCAACTAATGAAAAACTGTTTTTT.

The chain joins TRBV2 to TRBJ2-5; D perhaps matches TRBD1 (5 bases). The closer fit of TRBJ2-7 to the DNA end suggests the J call may be wrong. This CDR3 comprises 15 residues. Germline CDR1 reads SNHLY; CDR2 reads FYNNEI. CDR3: CASTLQGGAVYEQYF. The DNA for the CDR3 is TGTGCCAGCACCCTCCAGGGCGGTGCGGTTTACGAGCAGTACTTC.

The rearrangement links TRBV19 to TRBJ2-1, with 8 bases aligning to TRBD2. The J segment lost 7 bases and the V segment lost 3 bases, leaving 11 bases of the junction unmatched. CDR3 size: 16 residues. CDR1 is LNHDA, CDR2 SQIVND, per germline (reference sequence). CDR3 in DNA: TGTGCCAGTAGTATCGGACTAGCCCGCAACCGGAATGAGCAGTTCTTC. Translated, it gives CASSIGLARNRNEQFF.

The CDR3 DNA reads as TGTGCCAACAACCACACCTTCCGGGCTGGGGAGCAGTACTTC. This gives the protein CANNHTFRAGEQYF. V is TRBV21-1 and J is TRBJ2-7. TRBV21-1 is tagged as a pseudogene. The CDR3 totals 14 residues.

This clone has only a few counts. This chain links TRBV9 with TRBJ1-5; TRBD1 is a possible D gene (5 bases). CDR1 is SGDLS, CDR2 YYNGEE, per germline. The CDR3 runs 15 residues. V lost 4 bases and J lost 0, with 11 bases in between. The CDR3 coding sequence is TGTGCCAGCAGCCTCACAGGTTATAGCAATCAGCCCCAGCATTTT. Translated, it gives CASSLTGYSNQPQHF.

This clone was observed a handful of times. V is TRBV30 and J is TRBJ2-3; D gene unclear. Germline V gene data show CDR1 as GTSNPN and CDR2 as SVGIG (reference sequence). The V end was cut by 1 base, the J end by 1 base, with 6 bases between. The CDR3 spans 13 residues. CDR3: CAWSAIGTDTQYF. The CDR3, as DNA: TGTGCCTGGAGTGCCATCGGCACAGATACGCAGTATTTT. Variable domain in full (rest from reference TRBV30 and TRBJ2-3): SQTIHQWPATLVQPVGSPLSLECTVEGTSNPNLYWYRQAAGRGLQLLFYSVGIGQISSEVPQNLSASRPQDRQFILSSKKLLLSDSGFYLCAWSAIGTDTQYFGPGTRLTVL.